The 22 T cell receptor beta chains in this list originate from one sample, sequenced in a study of T cells in Graves' hyperthyroidism and ophthalmopathy. RNA transcripts gave rise to amplified TCR beta CDR3 regions. The study used the HTBI primer set for a first-round RT-PCR of the TCR CDR3. Via MiXCR, TCRdb re-called the multiplex PCR reads, giving one row per CDR3 protein. The data hold more than 350,000 distinct CDR3 sequences, with approximately 14% observed a single time. What was sequenced was blood. These receptors all come from a woman aged 55-70 years with Graves' ophthalmopathy.

This clonotype was counted many times. The chain is built from TRBV5-1 and TRBJ1-4; 7 nucleotides agree with TRBD1. Germline V gene data show CDR1 as SGHRS and CDR2 as YFSETQ. The V gene end was trimmed by 4 bases and the J gene end by 2 bases; junction bases not matched to a gene: 8. This CDR3 is built from 16 residues. As DNA, the CDR3 is TGCGCCAGCAGCCCCCGCCCACAGGGGACTAATGAAAAACTGTTTTTT. This sequence encodes CASSPRPQGTNEKLFF. The whole variable domain, remainder taken from reference TRBV5-1 and TRBJ1-4, is KAGVTQTPRYLIKTRGQQVTLSCSPISGHRSVSWYQQTPGQGLQFLFEYFSETQRNKGNFPGRFSGRQFSNSRSEMNVSTLELGDSALYLCASSPRPQGTNEKLFFGSGTQLSVL.

The chain couples TRBV12-3 or TRBV12-4 to TRBJ2-2, with 10 nucleotides matching TRBD1. V dropped 6 bases and J dropped 0; count of bases not matched to a gene: 10. The CDR3 is 18 residues long. The CDR3 reads CASSPGQGRGANTGELFF. The CDR3 coding sequence is TGTGCCAGCAGCCCGGGACAGGGGAGAGGGGCGAACACCGGGGAGCTGTTTTTT.

This clonotype was picked up many times. The chain combines TRBV11-2 with TRBJ2-7; TRBD1 aligns across 8 bases. V lost 0 bases to trimming and J lost 3 bases; unmatched junction nucleotides: 7. The CDR3 length is 16 residues. Per germline, CDR1 SGHAT and CDR2 FQNNGV. As DNA, the CDR3 is TGTGCCAGCAGCTTAGATACTGGTGGACAGGGCTACGAGCAGTACTTC. Amino acids: CASSLDTGGQGYEQYF.

V usage is TRBV12-3 or TRBV12-4 and J usage is TRBJ2-3; TRBD2 agrees at 10 bases. With V trimmed by 7 bases and J by 3 bases, 4 bases remained unmatched. The CDR3 has 14 amino acids. Here the CDR3 reads CASTLAGVTDTQYF. The CDR3 DNA sequence: TGTGCCAGCACCCTAGCGGGAGTGACAGATACGCAGTATTTT.

The DNA of the CDR3 is TGTGCCAGCAGCCCAAGCGGGAGCAGGGAGCAGTACTTC. It encodes CASSPSGSREQYF. This rearrangement joins TRBV11-2 to TRBJ2-7; 8 bases agree with TRBD2. Germline CDR1 is SGHAT and CDR2 is FQNNGV. The CDR3 spans 13 residues. The V segment lost 5 bases and the J segment 7 bases; nucleotides outside the gene matches: 7.

This clonotype was counted a few times. The chain links TRBV20-1 to TRBJ2-7; D unresolved. Per the germline V gene, CDR1 is DFQATT and CDR2 is SNEGSKA (reference sequence). The CDR3 length is 15 residues. V dropped 1 base and J dropped 0 bases, with 13 bases sitting between them. CDR3 sequence reads: CSARAPWASSYEQYF. The CDR3 bases are TGCAGTGCTAGAGCCCCATGGGCCAGCTCCTACGAGCAGTACTTC.

This clonotype was recorded many times. V usage is TRBV20-1 and J usage is TRBJ1-2; 10 bases map to TRBD1. V trimming: 3 bases; J trimming: 0 bases; junction bases outside the gene matches: 1. This CDR3 region has 14 residues. Per the germline V gene, CDR1 is DFQATT and CDR2 is SNEGSKA (reference sequence). CDR3: CSARGTGANYGYTF. The CDR3 DNA reads as TGCAGTGCTAGGGGGACAGGGGCTAACTATGGCTACACCTTC.

This clonotype was recorded many times. V usage is TRBV27 and J usage is TRBJ2-1, with TRBD2 identical over 11 bases. The germline gives CDR1 MNHEY, CDR2 SMNVEV (reference sequence). The length of the CDR3 is 17 residues. The V segment lost 3 bases and the J segment 7 bases; nucleotides outside the gene matches: 11. The CDR3 sequence: CASSFLPPSGRWNEQFF. The CDR3 coding sequence is TGTGCCAGCAGTTTCCTCCCCCCTAGCGGGAGGTGGAATGAGCAGTTCTTC.

A remark on this clonotype: A read error may explain this, as a much larger clone is one base away. The CDR3 nucleotides are TGTGCCAACAGCTTATCAGGGGGCGGGGCTGGGGTCAATGAGCAGTTCTTC. It specifies CANSLSGGGAGVNEQFF. The chain is built from TRBV7-9 and TRBJ2-1; the match to TRBD1 covers 8 bases. CDR1 is SEHNR, CDR2 FQNEAQ, per germline (reference sequence). CDR3 size: 17 residues.

The V gene is TRBV15, the J gene TRBJ2-3, with D uncertain. Germline CDR1 and CDR2: LNHNV and YYDKDF (reference sequence). The V and J ends lost 8 bases and 0 bases respectively, with 12 bases between them. CDR3 length: 14 residues. The CDR3 here is CATRLSLSTDTQYF. Written as DNA, the CDR3 is TGTGCCACCCGTCTCTCCCTGAGCACAGATACGCAGTATTTT.

A few counts support this clonotype. CDR3 sequence: CSARGTFDRTSGDTQYF. Here the CDR3 DNA reads TGCAGTGCTAGAGGGACATTCGATCGGACTAGCGGAGATACGCAGTATTTT. This chain links TRBV20-1 with TRBJ2-3; 10 bases line up with TRBD2. From germline, CDR1 is DFQATT and CDR2 SNEGSKA (reference sequence). The CDR3 spans 17 residues. Trimming removed 1 base from V and 5 bases from J; junction bases left unmatched: 12.

The rearrangement joins TRBV6-5 to TRBJ2-7; 12 bases agree with TRBD1. This CDR3 comprises 17 residues. Losses at the gene ends were 0 bases for V and 6 bases for J; bases not matched to a gene: 9. In germline, CDR1 is MNHEY, CDR2 SVGAGI. For the CDR3, the DNA is TGTGCCAGCAGTTACTCGACCGCCGGGACAGGGGGCTTCGAGCAGTACTTC. This codes for CASSYSTAGTGGFEQYF.

The CDR3 DNA follows: TGTGCCAGTAGTAATACAGGTACTAATCAGCCCCAGCATTTT. It is translated as CASSNTGTNQPQHF. V and J are TRBV19 and TRBJ1-5; tentatively, D is TRBD1 (5 bases). The CDR3 totals 14 residues. Trimming shortened V by 4 bases and J by 4 bases, and 11 bases separated the two germline ends. Germline CDR1 and CDR2: LNHDA and SQIVND (reference sequence).

In its sample, this clonotype was seen many times. The J gene is TRBJ2-3, the V gene TRBV12-3 or TRBV12-4; D is ambiguous. The V gene lost 3 bases and the J gene lost 0 bases, with 10 bases spanning the gap. The length of the CDR3 is 15 residues. The CDR3 loop reads CASSFGADSTDTQYF. CDR3 in DNA: TGTGCCAGCAGTTTTGGCGCGGACAGCACAGATACGCAGTATTTT.

This clonotype was recorded many times. The chain joins TRBV5-1 to TRBJ2-7; D possibly corresponds to TRBD1 (5 bases). CDR1 and CDR2 (germline): SGHRS, YFSETQ. There are 18 residues in the CDR3. V lost 2 bases and J 3 bases, leaving 24 bases between the germline ends. Here the CDR3 DNA reads TGCGCCAGCAGCTTATTCATCGCCAGGGAATCACCACGCTACGAGCAGTACTTC. It encodes CASSLFIARESPRYEQYF.

This clonotype was seen a handful of times. The chain couples TRBV28 to TRBJ2-6; no clear D. In germline, CDR1 is MDHEN, CDR2 SYDVKM. The CDR3 totals 16 residues. The V end was cut by 6 bases, the J end by 0 bases, with 12 bases between. CDR3 DNA sequence: TGTGCCAGCAGCCTAACGGTGGGCTCTGGGGCCAACGTCCTGACTTTC. Residues: CASSLTVGSGANVLTF.

V gene TRBV2 combines with J gene TRBJ2-7; D call uncertain. Germline V gene sequence: CDR1 SNHLY, CDR2 FYNNEI. The V and J ends lost 7 bases and 4 bases respectively, with 8 bases between them. The CDR3 is made up of 11 amino acids. CDR3 amino acids: CASTEVYEQYF. DNA for the CDR3: TGTGCCAGCACCGAGGTATACGAGCAGTACTTC.

At least ten counts were recorded for this clonotype. The chain couples TRBV7-8 to TRBJ2-4, with unresolved D. CDR3 length equals 13 residues. Per germline, CDR1 SGHVS and CDR2 FQNEAQ. Deletions cut 5 bases from V and 5 bases from J, with 10 bases between. CDR3 sequence (DNA): TGTGCCAGCAGCCCCAAGGAAGAAAACATTCAGTACTTC. Its protein is CASSPKEENIQYF.

This clonotype was seen ten or more times. The rearrangement links TRBV30 to TRBJ2-7; D is unclear. Trimming shortened V by 2 bases and J by 3 bases, and 11 bases separated the two germline ends. This CDR3 has 13 amino acids. In germline, CDR1 is GTSNPN, CDR2 SVGIG (reference sequence). In DNA, the CDR3 is TGTGCCTGGAGTTGGCAGAGCAACTACGAGCAGTACTTC. It encodes CAWSWQSNYEQYF.

J is TRBJ2-5 and V is TRBV19; D might be TRBD1 or TRBD2, each matching 5 bases. Trimming left V 9 bases short and J 5 bases short, with 19 bases between. The CDR3 consists of 14 residues. Germline lookup yields CDR1 LNHDA and CDR2 SQIVND (reference sequence). DNA of the CDR3: TGTGCCAGCAGCCAAGAGGGGATTTGGGAGACCCAGTACTTC. It yields the protein CASSQEGIWETQYF.

This clonotype appeared a few times. The V gene is TRBV4-1, the J gene TRBJ2-1; 9 bases are shared with TRBD2. Germline assignment: CDR1 MGHRA and CDR2 YSYEKL. V lost 3 bases to trimming and J lost 8 bases; unmatched junction nucleotides: 8. CDR3 length: 15 residues. CDR3 coding DNA: TGCGCCAGCAGCCAGCATGGGACTAGCCAGGATGAGCAGTTCTTC. This translates into CASSQHGTSQDEQFF.

This clonotype has a count of ten or more. The gene calls are TRBV5-1 and TRBJ2-3; 10 positions match TRBD2. The CDR3 has 14 amino acids. CDR1 is SGHRS, CDR2 YFSETQ, per germline. The ends lost 1 base at V and 5 bases at J; junction bases unmatched: 1. The CDR3 DNA sequence: TGCGCCAGCAGCTTGTCTAGCGGGAGAGATACGCAGTATTTT. Protein product: CASSLSSGRDTQYF.